This T cell receptor beta chain was captured in a study of Graves' ophthalmopathy and Graves' hyperthyroidism. Whole-study context: There was a collection of peripheral blood at initial diagnosis, before any treatment. Study-level points and caveats: Sensitivity reached approximately 85% and specificity roughly 81% for a 13-signature model separating ophthalmopathy from stable hyperthyroidism.

The CDR3 consists of 13 residues. Germline CDR1 SQVTM, CDR2 ANQGSEA. The TCR beta CDR3 regions underwent amplification from RNA transcripts. HTBI primers primed a first-round RT-PCR, and a second-round multiplex PCR followed. TCRdb re-analysed the multiplex PCR reads in MiXCR, keeping a single row per CDR3 protein. The table lists some 250,000 distinct CDR3 sequences, around 50% of them singletons. Concerning this clonotype itself: The antigen is unknown. One end of the junction varies from germline; a read error may be responsible.

The sequenced sample consisted of peripheral blood. The clonotype comes from an adult man with Graves' ophthalmopathy. The chain combines TRBV29-1 with TRBJ1-3; 9 bases are shared with TRBD1. The CDR3 here is CSVDETGGNAIYF. The DNA of the CDR3 is TGCAGCGTTGACGAGACAGGGGGAAACGCCATATATTTT.